This T cell receptor beta chain was sequenced for a study of CD8 T cells in Susac syndrome. Study information: Treatment at blood withdrawal was none, corticosteroids, or intravenous immunoglobulin alone in Susac syndrome patients.

Trimming stripped 5 bases from V and 1 base from J, with 15 bases between. The CDR3 contains 15 residues. Germline V gene data show CDR1 as SGHAT and CDR2 as FQNNGV. TCR beta was sequenced from blood CD8+ and CD4+ T cells. Random hexamers were used to reverse transcribe 0.5 to 1 ug of RNA. From the immunoSEQ multiplex PCR reads, TCRdb called clonotypes with MiXCR, one entry per CDR3 protein. In the table there are fewer than 200,000 distinct CDR3 sequences, around nine tenths of which are singletons. The chain is built from TRBV11-2 and TRBJ2-7; tentative D call: TRBD2 (6 bases). Sequencing input: CD4+ T cells from PBMCs. The clonotype comes from a human donor with Susac syndrome. In nucleotides, the CDR3 is TGTGCCAGCAGCCCCCTCGTAGCGGTATCCTACGAGCAGTACTTC. This encodes CASSPLVAVSYEQYF.